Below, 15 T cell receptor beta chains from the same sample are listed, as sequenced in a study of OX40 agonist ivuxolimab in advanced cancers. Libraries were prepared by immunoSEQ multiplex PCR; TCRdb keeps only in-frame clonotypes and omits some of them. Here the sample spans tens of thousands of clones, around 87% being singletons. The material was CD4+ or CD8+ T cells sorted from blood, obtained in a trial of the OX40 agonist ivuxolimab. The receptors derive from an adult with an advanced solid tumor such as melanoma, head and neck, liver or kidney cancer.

CDR3 nucleotide sequence: TGTGCCAGCAGCTTCGGAGGGGCCTCGGGGGATACGCAGTATTTT. Its protein product is CASSFGGASGDTQYF. V gene TRBV7-2 combines with J gene TRBJ2-3; D is possibly TRBD2 (6 bases). The germline V gene encodes CDR1 SGHTA and CDR2 FQGNSA. The V end was cut by 3 bases, the J end by 6 bases, with 16 bases between. The CDR3 consists of 15 residues.

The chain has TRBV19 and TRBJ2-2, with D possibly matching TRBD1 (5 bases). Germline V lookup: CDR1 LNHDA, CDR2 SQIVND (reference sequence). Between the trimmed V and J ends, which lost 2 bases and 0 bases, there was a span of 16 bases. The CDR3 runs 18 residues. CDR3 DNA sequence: TGTGCCAGTAGTATAAGGGGTGGTAAGGGCTCGAACACCGGGGAGCTGTTTTTT. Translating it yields CASSIRGGKGSNTGELFF.

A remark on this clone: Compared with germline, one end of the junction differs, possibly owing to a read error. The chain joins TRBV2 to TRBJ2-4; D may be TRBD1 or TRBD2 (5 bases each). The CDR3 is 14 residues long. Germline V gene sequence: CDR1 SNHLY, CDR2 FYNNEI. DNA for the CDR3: TGTGCCAGCAGCGAAGAGAGGGGCAAAAACATTCAGTACTTC. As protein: CASSEERGKNIQYF.

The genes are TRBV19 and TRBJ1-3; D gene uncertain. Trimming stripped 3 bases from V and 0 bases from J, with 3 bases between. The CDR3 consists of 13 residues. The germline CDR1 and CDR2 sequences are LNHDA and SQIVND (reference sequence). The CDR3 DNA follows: TGTGCCAGTAGTATCGGCTCTGGAAACACCATATATTTT. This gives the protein CASSIGSGNTIYF.

CDR3 residues: CASSRQGPDTGELFF. The DNA of the CDR3 is TGTGCCAGCTCACGACAGGGCCCGGACACCGGGGAGCTGTTTTTT. This chain uses TRBV18 with TRBJ2-2; 7 nucleotides line up with TRBD1. There are 15 residues in the CDR3. The trim removed 4 bases at V and 3 bases at J, leaving 5 bases unmatched. Germline CDR1 reads KGHSH; CDR2 reads LQKENI. Complete variable domain (other parts from reference TRBV18 and TRBJ2-2): NAGVMQNPRHLVRRRGQEARLRCSPMKGHSHVYWYRQLPEEGLKFMVYLQKENIIDESGMPKERFSAEFPKEGPSILRIQQVVRGDSAAYFCASSRQGPDTGELFFGEGSRLTVL.

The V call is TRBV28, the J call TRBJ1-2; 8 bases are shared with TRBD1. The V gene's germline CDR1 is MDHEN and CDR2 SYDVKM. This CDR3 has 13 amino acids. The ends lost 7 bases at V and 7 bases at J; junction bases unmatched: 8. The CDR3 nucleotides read TGTGCCAGCAACGGTGCTACAGGGGGTGGCTACACCTTC. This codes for CASNGATGGGYTF.

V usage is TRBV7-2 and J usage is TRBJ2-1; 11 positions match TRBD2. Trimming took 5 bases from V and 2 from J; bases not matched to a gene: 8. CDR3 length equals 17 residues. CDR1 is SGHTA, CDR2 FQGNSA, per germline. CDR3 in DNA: TGTGCCAGCAGCACAAGTCCGACTAGCGGGGCCTACAATGAGCAGTTCTTC. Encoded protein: CASSTSPTSGAYNEQFF.

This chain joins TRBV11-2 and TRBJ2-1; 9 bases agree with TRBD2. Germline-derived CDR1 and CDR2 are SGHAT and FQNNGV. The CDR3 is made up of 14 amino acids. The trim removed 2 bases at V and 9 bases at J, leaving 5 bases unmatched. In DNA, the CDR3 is TGTGCCAGCAGCTTACTTCGCGGGAGGGGTGAGCAGTTCTTC. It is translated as CASSLLRGRGEQFF.

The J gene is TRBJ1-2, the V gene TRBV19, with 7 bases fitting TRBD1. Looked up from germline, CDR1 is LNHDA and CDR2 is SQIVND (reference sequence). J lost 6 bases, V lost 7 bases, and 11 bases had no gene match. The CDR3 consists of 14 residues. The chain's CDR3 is CASTFNRGGDGYTF. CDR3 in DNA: TGTGCCAGTACCTTTAACAGGGGCGGAGATGGCTACACCTTC.

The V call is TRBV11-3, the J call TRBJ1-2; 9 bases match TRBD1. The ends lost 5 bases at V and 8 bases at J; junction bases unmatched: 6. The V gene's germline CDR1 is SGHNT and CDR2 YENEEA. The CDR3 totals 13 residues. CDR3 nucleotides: TGTGCCAGCAGCCCACAGGGGGCCGGAGGCTACACCTTC. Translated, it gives CASSPQGAGGYTF.

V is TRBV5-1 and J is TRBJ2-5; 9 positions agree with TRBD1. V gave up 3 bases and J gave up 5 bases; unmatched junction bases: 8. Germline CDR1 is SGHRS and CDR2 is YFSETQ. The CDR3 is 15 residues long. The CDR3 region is CASSSPGQGWETQYF. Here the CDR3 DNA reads TGCGCCAGCAGCTCTCCGGGACAGGGATGGGAGACCCAGTACTTC.

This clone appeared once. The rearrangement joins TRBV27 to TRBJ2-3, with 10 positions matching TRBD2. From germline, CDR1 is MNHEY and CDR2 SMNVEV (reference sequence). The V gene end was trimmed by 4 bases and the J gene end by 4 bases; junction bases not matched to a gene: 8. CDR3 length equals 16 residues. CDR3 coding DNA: TGTGCCAGCAGTTCCGCATTGAGCGGGAGGGCAGATACGCAGTATTTT. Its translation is CASSSALSGRADTQYF.

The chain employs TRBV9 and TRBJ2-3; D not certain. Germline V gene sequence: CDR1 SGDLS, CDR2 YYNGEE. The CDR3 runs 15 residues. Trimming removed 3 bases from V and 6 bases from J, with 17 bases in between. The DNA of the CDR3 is TGTGCCAGCAGCGCCGGCGCCTCGAAGTTTGATACGCAGTATTTT. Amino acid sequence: CASSAGASKFDTQYF.

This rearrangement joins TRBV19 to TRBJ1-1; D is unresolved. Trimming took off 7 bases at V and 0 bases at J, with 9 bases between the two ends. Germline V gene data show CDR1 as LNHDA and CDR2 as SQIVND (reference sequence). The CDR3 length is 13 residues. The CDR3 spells CASKNSMNTEAFF. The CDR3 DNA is TGTGCCAGTAAGAACAGTATGAACACTGAAGCTTTCTTT.

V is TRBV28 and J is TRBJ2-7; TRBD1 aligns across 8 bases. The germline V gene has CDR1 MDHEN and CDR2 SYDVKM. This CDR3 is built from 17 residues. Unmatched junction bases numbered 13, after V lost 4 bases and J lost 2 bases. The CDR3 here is CASSSTPRGQKAYEQYF. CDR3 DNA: TGTGCCAGCAGTTCAACCCCCAGGGGGCAAAAAGCCTACGAGCAGTACTTC.